This entry lists 31 T cell receptor beta chains sequenced from one sample in a study of cytomegalovirus exposure and HLA in healthy donors. In the PCR, 60 Vbeta and 13 Jbeta primers were used. Profiling relied on immunoSEQ multiplex PCR, and the TCRdb table lists in-frame clones only, not all of them. Of some 200,000 clones in the sample, around 80% are singletons; the top ten hold 0.6% to 0.7%. The source material was PBMCs. The receptor set was obtained from a man between 18 and 29 years old in good health and CMV-seronegative.

The V and J genes are TRBV7-6 and TRBJ1-2, with TRBD1 matching 10 bases. V shed 4 bases and J 4 bases; nucleotides not matched to a gene: 9. The CDR3 length is 16 residues. Germline values: CDR1 SGHVS, CDR2 FNYEAQ. CDR3 nucleotide sequence: TGTGCCAGCAGCTCAACGAGGGGACAGGGGTTCTATGGCTACACCTTC. Protein product: CASSSTRGQGFYGYTF. The full variable domain, rest sourced from reference TRBV7-6 and TRBJ1-2, is GAGVSQSPRYKVTKRGQDVALRCDPISGHVSLYWYRQALGQGPEFLTYFNYEAQQDKSGLPNDRFSAERPEGSISTLTIQRTEQRDSAMYRCASSSTRGQGFYGYTFGSGTRLTVV.

The V gene is TRBV2, the J gene TRBJ1-6; D possibly corresponds to TRBD1 (6 bases). The germline V gene encodes CDR1 SNHLY and CDR2 FYNNEI. This CDR3 region has 14 residues. Trimming cost V 7 bases and J 9 bases, with 16 bases left between them. Written as DNA, the CDR3 is TGTGCCAGCATGTTGATGGGGGCTTTTTCACCCCTCCACTTT. This codes for CASMLMGAFSPLHF.

The V and J genes are TRBV6-4 and TRBJ2-2; TRBD2 matches 9 bases. The germline gives CDR1 MRHNA, CDR2 SNTAGT. J was trimmed by 6 bases and V by 7 bases; bases with no gene match: 12. The CDR3 runs 16 residues. CDR3 region: CASKELAGDPAGELFF. In DNA, the CDR3 is TGTGCCAGCAAGGAATTAGCGGGAGACCCGGCCGGGGAGCTGTTTTTT.

The sample holds a few counts of this clone. V and J are TRBV6-1 and TRBJ1-2; TRBD1 is a possible D gene (6 bases). Germline-derived CDR1 and CDR2 are MNHNS and SASEGT. The CDR3 sequence is 15 residues long. The V and J ends lost 4 bases and 2 bases respectively, with 14 bases between them. As DNA, the CDR3 is TGTGCCAGCAGTGCTCGACCAGGGGAGAACTATGGCTACACCTTC. This sequence encodes CASSARPGENYGYTF.

This chain uses TRBV27 with TRBJ2-5; 11 nucleotides align to TRBD2. V dropped 6 bases and J dropped 5; count of bases not matched to a gene: 11. The CDR3 extends over 16 amino acids. Germline CDR1 reads MNHEY; CDR2 reads SMNVEV (reference sequence). CDR3 in DNA: TGTGCCAGCAGGCCTCGACTAGCGGGAAAGGGGGAGACCCAGTACTTC. Residues: CASRPRLAGKGETQYF.

V and J are TRBV5-5 and TRBJ2-7; a weak D match, TRBD1 (6 bases). Per the germline V gene, CDR1 is SGHKS and CDR2 is YYEKEE (reference sequence). Trimming pared 0 bases from V and 4 bases from J, leaving 17 bases between. The CDR3 has 16 residues. The CDR3 DNA reads as TGTGCCAGCAGCTTGGCATTGACCGGGACACGTTACGAGCAGTACTTC. Translated, it gives CASSLALTGTRYEQYF. Full variable domain (outside the CDR3, taken from reference TRBV5-5 and TRBJ2-7): DAGVTQSPTHLIKTRGQQVTLRCSPISGHKSVSWYQQVLGQGPQFIFQYYEKEERGRGNFPDRFSARQFPNYSSELNVNALLLGDSALYLCASSLALTGTRYEQYFGPGTRLTVT.

The rearrangement uses TRBV5-5 and TRBJ2-5; a possible D gene is TRBD2 (7 bases). V dropped 2 bases and J dropped 5 bases, with 13 bases sitting between them. Germline CDR1 SGHKS, CDR2 YYEKEE (reference sequence). The CDR3 has 14 residues. The DNA of the CDR3 is TGTGCCAGCAGCTTATGGGGGGGCGGGGAGACCCAGTACTTC. Translated, it gives CASSLWGGGETQYF.

This rearrangement joins TRBV19 to TRBJ2-1, with TRBD2 as a possible D gene (6 bases). Trimming stripped 5 bases from V and 9 bases from J, with 14 bases between. CDR1 is LNHDA, CDR2 SQIVND, per germline (reference sequence). The CDR3 contains 13 residues. The CDR3 spells CASSLATGGEQFF. CDR3 DNA: TGTGCCAGTAGTTTGGCGACCGGGGGTGAGCAGTTCTTC. The variable domain in full, completed from reference TRBV19 and TRBJ2-1, reads DGGITQSPKYLFRKEGQNVTLSCEQNLNHDAMYWYRQDPGQGLRLIYYSQIVNDFQKGDIAEGYSVSREKKESFPLTVTSAQKNPTAFYLCASSLATGGEQFFGPGTRLTVL.

The V and J genes are TRBV29-1 and TRBJ2-4, with D tentatively TRBD1 (6 bases). Trimming took 6 bases from V and 8 from J, leaving 8 bases between them. Germline V lookup: CDR1 SQVTM, CDR2 ANQGSEA. The CDR3 spans 10 residues. CDR3 DNA sequence: TGCAGCGTGGCAGGGGACATTCAGTACTTC. Protein sequence: CSVAGDIQYF.

This chain connects TRBV4-1 to TRBJ1-5, with a weak D call TRBD1 (6 bases). Trimming pared 0 bases from V and 6 bases from J, leaving 15 bases between. Germline CDR1 MGHRA, CDR2 YSYEKL. The CDR3 covers 16 residues. This CDR3 is CASSQDQTGFSQPQHF. The CDR3, as DNA: TGCGCCAGCAGCCAAGACCAAACAGGGTTTTCTCAGCCCCAGCATTTT.

The chain uses TRBV10-3 and TRBJ1-4; D is possibly TRBD1 (6 bases). Trimming left V 6 bases short and J 6 bases short, with 17 bases between. The CDR3 contains 15 residues. Looked up from germline, CDR1 is ENHRY and CDR2 is SYGVKD. Here the CDR3 DNA reads TGTGCCATCAGGGGTACGACAGGAGAGGATGAAAAACTGTTTTTT. It encodes CAIRGTTGEDEKLFF.

The table lists this clone with a count of one. This rearrangement joins TRBV30 to TRBJ1-2; D possibly corresponds to TRBD1 (6 bases). The CDR3 spans 13 residues. In germline, CDR1 is GTSNPN, CDR2 SVGIG (reference sequence). V was trimmed by 5 bases and J by 4 bases, leaving 14 bases between them. The CDR3 sequence is CAWQQGFRYGYTF. The CDR3 DNA reads as TGTGCCTGGCAACAGGGATTCCGCTATGGCTACACCTTC.

The chain is built from TRBV27 and TRBJ2-3, with TRBD2 matching over 8 bases. Germline loops: CDR1 MNHEY, CDR2 SMNVEV (reference sequence). The CDR3 is 14 residues long. Trimming cost V 3 bases and J 6 bases; bases outside gene matches: 5. The CDR3, as DNA: TGTGCCAGCAGTTTGAGCGGGAGTGTGGATACGCAGTATTTT. This encodes CASSLSGSVDTQYF.

J is TRBJ2-1 and V is TRBV4-1, with D maybe TRBD2 (5 bases). CDR1 is MGHRA, CDR2 YSYEKL, per germline. V was clipped by 1 base and J by 10 bases, with 26 bases between them. This CDR3 region has 18 residues. CDR3 bases: TGCGCCAGCAGCCAAGCTTACTGGTTAGCGAGTAACCTTAGCGAGCAGTTCTTC. This gives the protein CASSQAYWLASNLSEQFF.

This chain links TRBV4-1 with TRBJ2-7, with D uncertain. With 1 base removed from V and 0 bases from J, the gap between germline ends came to 10 bases. The CDR3 is 15 amino acids. Germline V lookup: CDR1 MGHRA, CDR2 YSYEKL. Here the CDR3 reads CASSQVDKSSYEQYF. Written as DNA, the CDR3 is TGCGCCAGCAGCCAAGTCGACAAAAGCTCCTACGAGCAGTACTTC.

This clone was found a few times. The gene calls are TRBV19 and TRBJ1-5; a weak D match, TRBD1 (6 bases). V lost 6 bases, J lost 5 bases, and 14 bases lay in between. This CDR3 has 14 residues. Germline lookup yields CDR1 LNHDA and CDR2 SQIVND (reference sequence). The CDR3 loop reads CASRKKGGDQPQHF. The CDR3 DNA reads TGTGCCAGTAGAAAAAAGGGGGGGGATCAGCCCCAGCATTTT.

V usage is TRBV5-1 and J usage is TRBJ1-3, with D possibly being TRBD1 (5 bases). CDR3 length: 14 residues. Deletions cut 4 bases from V and 2 bases from J, with 10 bases between. Germline V lookup: CDR1 SGHRS, CDR2 YFSETQ. The CDR3 sequence is CASSVRGTGNTIYF. In DNA, the CDR3 is TGCGCCAGCAGCGTGCGGGGGACTGGAAACACCATATATTTT.

The chain carries TRBV6-5 and TRBJ2-1; a possible D gene is TRBD2 (6 bases). The V gene's germline CDR1 is MNHEY and CDR2 SVGAGI. This CDR3 has 15 residues. V gave up 2 bases and J gave up 5 bases, with 13 bases separating them. The chain's CDR3 is CASSYGASAHNEQFF. The CDR3 DNA follows: TGTGCCAGCAGTTACGGGGCTAGCGCCCACAATGAGCAGTTCTTC.

The chain employs TRBV6-1 and TRBJ1-3; D might be TRBD1 (6 bases). Germline V gene lookup returns CDR1 MNHNS and CDR2 SASEGT. This CDR3 is built from 13 residues. The germline V and J ends were trimmed by 7 bases and 3 bases, with 10 bases remaining between them. The CDR3 DNA sequence: TGTGCCAGCACAGGGGTGATTGGAAACACCATATATTTT. As protein: CASTGVIGNTIYF.

The sample holds one count of this clone. The rearrangement uses TRBV2 and TRBJ2-1; 12 bases are shared with TRBD2. Trimming at V came to 7 bases and at J to 5 bases, leaving 6 bases not matched to a gene. This CDR3 comprises 15 residues. Germline V lookup: CDR1 SNHLY, CDR2 FYNNEI. The CDR3 loop reads CASTPRTSGNNEQFF. The DNA for the CDR3 is TGTGCCAGCACCCCCCGGACTAGCGGGAACAATGAGCAGTTCTTC.

The chain combines TRBV27 with TRBJ2-1; 8 bases match TRBD1. The length of the CDR3 is 16 residues. V dropped 6 bases and J dropped 6; count of bases not matched to a gene: 13. Germline V CDR1 and CDR2: MNHEY, SMNVEV (reference sequence). The CDR3 region is CASRATGGRLRNEQFF. The CDR3 region has the DNA TGTGCCAGCAGGGCCACAGGGGGACGGCTCCGCAATGAGCAGTTCTTC.

The chain has TRBV7-3 and TRBJ2-2; tentative D call: TRBD2 (5 bases). With 2 bases removed from V and 2 bases from J, the gap between germline ends came to 12 bases. Germline CDR1 and CDR2: SGHTA and FQGTGA. The CDR3 is made up of 16 amino acids. CDR3 loop: CASSLFSSANTGELFF. DNA for the CDR3: TGTGCCAGCAGCTTATTTAGTAGCGCTAACACCGGGGAGCTGTTTTTT.

The gene calls are TRBV27 and TRBJ1-2, with TRBD1 as a possible D gene (5 bases). CDR1 MNHEY and CDR2 SMNVEV come from the germline V gene (reference sequence). The length of the CDR3 is 13 residues. Trimming stripped 2 bases from V and 12 bases from J, with 16 bases between. In nucleotides, the CDR3 is TGTGCCAGCAGTTTAGGTCCAAAGCGGGGCCACACCTTC. Translation gives CASSLGPKRGHTF.

This clone was found a few times. The chain is built from TRBV19 and TRBJ1-1; the D gene is possibly TRBD1 (6 bases). The V and J ends lost 9 bases and 4 bases respectively, with 18 bases between them. This CDR3 spans 14 amino acids. Looked up from germline, CDR1 is LNHDA and CDR2 is SQIVND (reference sequence). The CDR3 DNA is TGTGCCAGCACTCAGGGGTGGGAAACCACTGAAGCTTTCTTT. This encodes CASTQGWETTEAFF.

In DNA, the CDR3 is TGTGCCTGGAGTGTAGGGGGGGGCGCGGAGACCCAGTACTTC. It encodes CAWSVGGGAETQYF. The rearrangement joins TRBV30 to TRBJ2-5, with TRBD2 as a possible D gene (7 bases). The V end lost 0 bases, the J end lost 5 bases, and 13 bases lay between the germline ends. The length of the CDR3 is 14 residues. Looked up from germline, CDR1 is GTSNPN and CDR2 is SVGIG (reference sequence).

The chain is built from TRBV15 and TRBJ1-4, with 9 positions matching TRBD1. CDR3 length: 16 residues. Germline V gives CDR1 LNHNV, CDR2 YYDKDF (reference sequence). Trimming at V came to 0 bases and at J to 5 bases, leaving 4 bases not matched to a gene. DNA of the CDR3: TGTGCCACCAGCAGAGATGCAGGGACAGGGAATGAAAAACTGTTTTTT. Translation: CATSRDAGTGNEKLFF.

This clone was counted only a few times. The chain has TRBV5-6 and TRBJ1-1, with 9 bases lining up with TRBD1. Germline CDR1 and CDR2: SGHDT and YYEEEE. Trimming removed 3 bases from V and 8 bases from J; junction bases left unmatched: 11. This CDR3 comprises 15 residues. CDR3 bases: TGTGCCAGCAGCTATGGGGACAGGGTAAGTGCCGAAGCTTTCTTT. It codes for CASSYGDRVSAEAFF.

The V and J genes are TRBV19 and TRBJ2-7; TRBD1 matches at 8 bases. Germline CDR1 reads LNHDA; CDR2 reads SQIVND (reference sequence). The CDR3 is 14 amino acids. V was pared by 3 bases and J by 0 bases, with 1 base of the junction left unmatched. In DNA, the CDR3 is TGTGCCAGTAGTATGACAGGGGCCTCCTACGAGCAGTACTTC. Translating it yields CASSMTGASYEQYF. The full variable domain, with the rest looked up from reference TRBV19 and TRBJ2-7, is DGGITQSPKYLFRKEGQNVTLSCEQNLNHDAMYWYRQDPGQGLRLIYYSQIVNDFQKGDIAEGYSVSREKKESFPLTVTSAQKNPTAFYLCASSMTGASYEQYFGPGTRLTVT.

The CDR3 region is CASRLRLTGELFF. As DNA, the CDR3 is TGTGCCAGCAGACTTAGACTCACCGGGGAGCTGTTTTTT. V and J are TRBV5-6 and TRBJ2-2; D unclear. Germline V gene data show CDR1 as SGHDT and CDR2 as YYEEEE. V lost 5 bases and J lost 4, with 9 bases in between. The CDR3 loop spans 13 amino acids.

The chain combines TRBV27 with TRBJ1-2, with 9 bases identical to TRBD1. CDR1 is MNHEY and CDR2 is SMNVEV in the germline V gene (reference sequence). The J segment lost 2 bases and the V segment lost 2 bases, leaving 3 bases of the junction unmatched. There are 15 residues in the CDR3. The CDR3 region has the DNA TGTGCCAGCAGTTTAACAGGGGGCCAAAACTATGGCTACACCTTC. Translated, it gives CASSLTGGQNYGYTF.

The CDR3 coding sequence is TGTGCCAGCAACCCTAGCGGGAGTTCTAATGAGCAGTTCTTC. It is translated as CASNPSGSSNEQFF. The V gene is TRBV25-1, the J gene TRBJ2-1; 10 bases are shared with TRBD2. With V trimmed by 7 bases and J by 7 bases, 7 bases remained unmatched. Germline-derived CDR1 and CDR2 are MGHDK and SYGVNS. The CDR3 covers 14 residues. Together with reference TRBV25-1 and TRBJ2-1, the CDR3 gives the full variable domain: EADIYQTPRYLVIGTGKKITLECSQTMGHDKMYWYQQDPGMELHLIHYSYGVNSTEKGDLSSESTVSRIRTEHFPLTLESARPSHTSQYLCASNPSGSSNEQFFGPGTRLTVL.